A selection of T cell receptor beta chains follows, all from one sample in a study of blood T cells in healthy people across ages. Via MiXCR, TCRdb re-called the 5' RACE reads, giving one row per CDR3 protein. Altogether 650,000 to 800,000 distinct CDR3 sequences are present, approximately 48% being singletons, with the ten largest covering roughly a fifth. Input material: blood. The receptors were gathered from a man between 60 and 75 years old in good health. Both conserved end residues are part of each CDR3. The order of the fields is V gene, J gene, clone size, D gene, CDR3 DNA, CDR3 protein. The D gene is left open where the match is weak. The listing skips clone size in some rows; elsewhere it reads once, few, many or a size class.

v_call: TRBV7-2
j_call: TRBJ2-1
clone_size: few
d_call: .
cdr3_nt: TGTGCCAGCAGCTTCGGCGGGGTCTGGGTTGATGAGCAGTTCTTC
cdr3_aa: CASSFGGVWVDEQFF

v_call: TRBV7-2
j_call: TRBJ2-1
clone_size: .
d_call: TRBD2
cdr3_nt: TGTGCCAGCAGCGTACCCCCCGGGACTAGCGGGGGGGCCATTGGAAGTGAGCAGTTCTTC
cdr3_aa: CASSVPPGTSGGAIGSEQFF

v_call: TRBV7-9
j_call: TRBJ2-5
clone_size: .
d_call: TRBD2
cdr3_nt: TGTGCCAGCAGTTCCCGTAGCGGGGCCCAAGAGACCCAGTACTTC
cdr3_aa: CASSSRSGAQETQYF

v_call: TRBV10-1
j_call: TRBJ2-1
clone_size: few
d_call: .
cdr3_nt: TGCGCCAGCAGTGAGACAGGTCACAATGAGCAGTTCTTC
cdr3_aa: CASSETGHNEQFF

v_call: TRBV9
j_call: TRBJ2-5
clone_size: .
d_call: TRBD1
cdr3_nt: TGTGCCAGCAGCGTCGGACAGGGCGGCGAGACCCAGTACTTC
cdr3_aa: CASSVGQGGETQYF

v_call: TRBV5-1
j_call: TRBJ2-2
clone_size: .
d_call: TRBD2
cdr3_nt: TGCGCCAGCAGCTCCGGGGGGGGATACACCGGGGAGCTGTTTTTT
cdr3_aa: CASSSGGGYTGELFF

v_call: TRBV6-1
j_call: TRBJ2-5
clone_size: few
d_call: TRBD2
cdr3_nt: TGTGCCAGCAGAACCAAGCGGGGGGGCCGTCGCCCAGAGACCCAGTACTTC
cdr3_aa: CASRTKRGGRRPETQYF

v_call: TRBV5-1
j_call: TRBJ2-7
clone_size: few
d_call: TRBD1
cdr3_nt: TGCGCCAGCAGCTCCTACAGGGGGCGATACGAGCAGTACTTC
cdr3_aa: CASSSYRGRYEQYF

v_call: TRBV6-5
j_call: TRBJ2-1
clone_size: few
d_call: .
cdr3_nt: TGTGCCAGCAGTTACGGGGGGGCGACCTACAATGAGCAGTTCTTC
cdr3_aa: CASSYGGATYNEQFF

v_call: TRBV4-3
j_call: TRBJ2-7
clone_size: many
d_call: .
cdr3_nt: TGCGCCAGCAGCCATCAGGGCAAGTCCTACGAGCAGTACTTC
cdr3_aa: CASSHQGKSYEQYF

v_call: TRBV12-3/TRBV12-4
j_call: TRBJ2-7
clone_size: few
d_call: .
cdr3_nt: TGTGCCAGCAGCCGGTCTAAGGAGCAGTACTTC
cdr3_aa: CASSRSKEQYF

v_call: TRBV7-2
j_call: TRBJ1-2
clone_size: .
d_call: .
cdr3_nt: TGTGCCAGCAGCCCAGGGCACCCGCTCTCTTCTAACTATGGCTACACCTTC
cdr3_aa: CASSPGHPLSSNYGYTF